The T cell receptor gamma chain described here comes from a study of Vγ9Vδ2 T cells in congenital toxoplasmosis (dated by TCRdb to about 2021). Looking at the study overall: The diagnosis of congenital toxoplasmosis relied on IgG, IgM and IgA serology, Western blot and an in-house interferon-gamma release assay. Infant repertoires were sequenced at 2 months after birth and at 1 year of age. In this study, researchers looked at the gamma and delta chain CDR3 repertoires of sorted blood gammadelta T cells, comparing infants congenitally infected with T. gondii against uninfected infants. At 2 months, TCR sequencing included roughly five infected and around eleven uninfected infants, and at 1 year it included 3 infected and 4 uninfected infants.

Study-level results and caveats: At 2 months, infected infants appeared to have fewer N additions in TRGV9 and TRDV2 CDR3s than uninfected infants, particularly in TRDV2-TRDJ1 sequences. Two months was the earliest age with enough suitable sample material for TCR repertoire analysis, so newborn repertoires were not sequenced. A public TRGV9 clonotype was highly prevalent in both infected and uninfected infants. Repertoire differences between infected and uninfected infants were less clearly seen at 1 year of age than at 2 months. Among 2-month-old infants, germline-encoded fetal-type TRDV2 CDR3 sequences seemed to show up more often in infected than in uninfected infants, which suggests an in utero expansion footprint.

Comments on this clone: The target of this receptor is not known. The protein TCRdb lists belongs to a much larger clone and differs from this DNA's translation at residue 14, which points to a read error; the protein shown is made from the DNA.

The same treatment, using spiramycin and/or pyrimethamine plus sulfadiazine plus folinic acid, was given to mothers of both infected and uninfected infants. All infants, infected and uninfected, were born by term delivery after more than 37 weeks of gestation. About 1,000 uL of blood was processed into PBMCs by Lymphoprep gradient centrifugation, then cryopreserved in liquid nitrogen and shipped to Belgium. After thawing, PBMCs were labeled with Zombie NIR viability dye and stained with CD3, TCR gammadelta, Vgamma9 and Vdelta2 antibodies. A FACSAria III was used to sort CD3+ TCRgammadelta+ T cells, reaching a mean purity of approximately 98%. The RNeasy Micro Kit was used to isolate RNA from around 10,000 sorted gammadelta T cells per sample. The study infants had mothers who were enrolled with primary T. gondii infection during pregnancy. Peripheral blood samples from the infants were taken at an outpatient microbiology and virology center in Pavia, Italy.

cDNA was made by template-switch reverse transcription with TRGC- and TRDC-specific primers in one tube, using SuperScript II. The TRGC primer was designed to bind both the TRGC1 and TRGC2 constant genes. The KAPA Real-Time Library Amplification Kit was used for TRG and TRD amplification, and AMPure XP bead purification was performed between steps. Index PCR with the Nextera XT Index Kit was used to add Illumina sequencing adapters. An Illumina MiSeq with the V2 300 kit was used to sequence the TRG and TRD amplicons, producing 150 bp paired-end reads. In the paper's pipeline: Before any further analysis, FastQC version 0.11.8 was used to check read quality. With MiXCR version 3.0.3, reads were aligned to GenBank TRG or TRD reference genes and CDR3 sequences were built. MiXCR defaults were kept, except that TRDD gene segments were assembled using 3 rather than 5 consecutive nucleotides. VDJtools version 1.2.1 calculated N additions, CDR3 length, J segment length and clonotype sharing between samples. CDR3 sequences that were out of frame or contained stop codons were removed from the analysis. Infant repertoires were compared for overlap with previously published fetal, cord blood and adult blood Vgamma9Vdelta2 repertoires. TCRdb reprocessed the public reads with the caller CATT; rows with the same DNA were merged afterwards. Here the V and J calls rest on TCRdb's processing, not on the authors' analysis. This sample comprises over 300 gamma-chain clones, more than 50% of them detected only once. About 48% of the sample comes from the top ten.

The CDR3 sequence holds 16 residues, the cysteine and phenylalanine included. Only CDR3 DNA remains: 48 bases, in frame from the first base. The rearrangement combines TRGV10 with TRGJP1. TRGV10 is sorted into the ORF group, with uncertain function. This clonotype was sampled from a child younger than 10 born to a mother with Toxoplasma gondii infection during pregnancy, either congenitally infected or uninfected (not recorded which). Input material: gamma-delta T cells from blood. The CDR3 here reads CAAWEFTRTTGWFRIF. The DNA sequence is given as TGTGCTGCGTGGGAGTTCACCAGGACCACTGGTTGGTTCAGGATATTT.